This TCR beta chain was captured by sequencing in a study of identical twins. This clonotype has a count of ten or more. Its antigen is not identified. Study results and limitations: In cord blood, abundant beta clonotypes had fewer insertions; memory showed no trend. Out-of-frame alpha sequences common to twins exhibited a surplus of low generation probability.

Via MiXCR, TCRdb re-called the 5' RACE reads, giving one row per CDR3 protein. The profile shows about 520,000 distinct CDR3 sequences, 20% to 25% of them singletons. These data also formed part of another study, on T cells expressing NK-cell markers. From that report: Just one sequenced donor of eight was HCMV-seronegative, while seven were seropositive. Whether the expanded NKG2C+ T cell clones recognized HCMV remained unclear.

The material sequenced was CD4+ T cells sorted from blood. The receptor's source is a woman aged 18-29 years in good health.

Written as DNA, the CDR3 is TGCAGCGTTGAGGTCAACAGGGTATGGGGCTACACCTTC. Residues: CSVEVNRVWGYTF. V gene TRBV29-1 combines with J gene TRBJ1-2; a weak D match, TRBD1 (6 bases). The V and J ends lost 3 bases and 8 bases respectively, with 16 bases between them. CDR1 and CDR2 (germline): SQVTM, ANQGSEA. The CDR3 is made up of 13 amino acids.